The 18 T cell receptor beta chains below come from one sample, sequenced in a study of blood T cell repertoires in COVID-19. The data were produced by immunoSEQ multiplex PCR, yet TCRdb's version contains in-frame clones alone and is incomplete. The table has 88,000 or so clones, around 89% seen once. Sequencing was carried out using PBMCs or T cells enriched from blood (not recorded which). These receptors were collected from a woman between 45 and 65 years old with acute COVID-19.

This sequence joins TRBV7-2 and TRBJ1-5, with 9 positions matching TRBD1. CDR3 size: 16 residues. Germline CDR1 and CDR2: SGHTA and FQGNSA. With 1 base clipped from V and 4 bases from J, the junction kept 5 bases outside the gene matches. The CDR3 bases are TGTGCCAGCAGCTTAGTGGGACAGGGCGGGAATCAGCCCCAGCATTTT. This sequence encodes CASSLVGQGGNQPQHF.

The chain joins TRBV18 to TRBJ2-1; TRBD2 matches at 9 bases. The CDR3 sequence is 14 residues long. CDR1 is KGHSH and CDR2 is LQKENI in the germline V gene. With V trimmed by 4 bases and J by 15 bases, 13 bases remained unmatched. The CDR3 reads CASSQASDSGSWFF. Here the CDR3 DNA reads TGTGCCAGCTCACAGGCAAGCGATAGCGGGAGTTGGTTCTTC.

The rearrangement uses TRBV12-3 or TRBV12-4 and TRBJ2-7, with unresolved D. CDR3 length equals 12 residues. The ends were cut back, 2 bases at V and 5 bases at J, with 7 bases in the middle. CDR3 nucleotide sequence: TGTGCCAGCAGTTTACGAGGCCACGAGCAGTACTTC. Translated: CASSLRGHEQYF.

The rearrangement links TRBV28 to TRBJ1-3, with a tentative D call TRBD1 (5 bases). The germline V gene encodes CDR1 MDHEN and CDR2 SYDVKM. V was trimmed by 8 bases and J by 0 bases, leaving 14 bases between them. This CDR3 is 15 amino acids long. In DNA form, the CDR3 reads TGTGCCAGCGGGGGAGGTTCTTACTCTGGAAACACCATATATTTT. Its protein is CASGGGSYSGNTIYF.

V gene TRBV28 combines with J gene TRBJ1-2; D is unresolved. The CDR3 extends over 15 amino acids. Germline assignment: CDR1 MDHEN and CDR2 SYDVKM. The germline V and J ends were trimmed by 6 bases and 1 base, with 15 bases remaining between them. The chain's CDR3 is CASRLISRNNYGYTF. CDR3 nucleotides: TGTGCCAGCAGATTGATTTCCAGAAATAACTATGGCTACACCTTC.

This sequence joins TRBV5-4 and TRBJ2-2, with TRBD1 as a possible D gene (6 bases). The CDR3 totals 14 residues. Trimming took 4 bases from V and 4 from J, leaving 11 bases between them. The V gene's germline CDR1 is SGHNT and CDR2 YYREEE (reference sequence). Written as DNA, the CDR3 is TGTGCCAGCAGCCTACAGGGTAGCACCGGGGAGCTGTTTTTT. Residues: CASSLQGSTGELFF.

The CDR3 coding sequence is TGTGCCAGCAGCCAACAGCTTAGCAATCAGCCCCAGCATTTT. Encoded protein: CASSQQLSNQPQHF. The chain joins TRBV6-5 to TRBJ1-5; D not resolved. CDR3 length: 14 amino acids. Trimming took off 6 bases at V and 0 bases at J, with 9 bases between the two ends. Germline-derived CDR1 and CDR2 are MNHEY and SVGAGI.

The rearrangement links TRBV29-1 to TRBJ2-3; 14 bases are shared with TRBD2. Trimming took 1 base from V and 4 from J; bases not matched to a gene: 7. The CDR3 runs 17 residues. The V gene's germline CDR1 is SQVTM and CDR2 ANQGSEA. Here the CDR3 DNA reads TGCAGCGTTGAAGCAGAAGGGACTAGCGGGAGCGCAGATACGCAGTATTTT. It encodes CSVEAEGTSGSADTQYF.

This chain uses TRBV19 with TRBJ1-2, with 9 bases fitting TRBD1. Germline CDR1 and CDR2: LNHDA and SQIVND (reference sequence). V lost 4 bases and J lost 8; bases outside the gene matches: 8. The CDR3 extends over 14 amino acids. The chain's CDR3 is CASSRRTGVRGYTF. The CDR3 DNA follows: TGTGCCAGTAGTAGGAGGACAGGGGTAAGAGGCTACACCTTC.

The chain uses TRBV7-8 and TRBJ2-7; 9 bases align to TRBD2. Losses at the gene ends were 7 bases for V and 5 bases for J; bases not matched to a gene: 15. This CDR3 region has 16 residues. In germline, CDR1 is SGHVS, CDR2 FQNEAQ. In nucleotides, the CDR3 is TGTGCCAGCACCCTTCTCGGGGCGGGAGGGCCTCACGAGCAGTACTTC. This sequence encodes CASTLLGAGGPHEQYF. Full variable domain (remainder filled in from reference TRBV7-8 and TRBJ2-7): GAGVSQSPRYKVAKRGQDVALRCDPISGHVSLFWYQQALGQGPEFLTYFQNEAQLDKSGLPSDRFFAERPEGSVSTLKIQRTQQEDSAVYLCASTLLGAGGPHEQYFGPGTRLTVT.

The chain couples TRBV27 to TRBJ2-7; D gene ambiguous. This CDR3 has 15 amino acids. Trimming pared 1 base from V and 2 bases from J, leaving 12 bases between. Germline V gene sequence: CDR1 MNHEY, CDR2 SMNVEV (reference sequence). The CDR3 DNA follows: TGTGCCAGCAGTTTATTTGCTGGCAGGACCTACGAGCAGTACTTC. It specifies CASSLFAGRTYEQYF.

This chain joins TRBV11-2 and TRBJ1-1, with unresolved D. Germline lookup yields CDR1 SGHAT and CDR2 FQNNGV. This CDR3 region has 12 residues. Trimming took 6 bases from V and 6 from J, leaving 11 bases between them. The CDR3 coding sequence is TGTGCCAGCAGGCCAATACTCGCTGAAGCTTTCTTT. This sequence encodes CASRPILAEAFF.

The J gene is TRBJ2-1, the V gene TRBV11-3, with D possibly being TRBD2 (6 bases). Germline V CDR1 and CDR2: SGHNT, YENEEA. Trimming stripped 0 bases from V and 6 bases from J, with 15 bases between. The CDR3 has 16 amino acids. The DNA for the CDR3 is TGTGCCAGCAGCTTAGATGGGGCTAGCGCTGCCAATGAGCAGTTCTTC. Translation: CASSLDGASAANEQFF.

The chain links TRBV11-3 to TRBJ2-1; TRBD2 matches at 8 bases. This CDR3 contains 13 residues. With 5 bases clipped from V and 6 bases from J, the junction kept 3 bases outside the gene matches. The germline V gene encodes CDR1 SGHNT and CDR2 YENEEA. Written as DNA, the CDR3 is TGTGCCAGCAGCCCTAGCGGGTCCAATGAGCAGTTCTTC. This translates into CASSPSGSNEQFF. Using reference TRBV11-3 and TRBJ2-1 for the parts outside the CDR3, the full variable domain is EAGVVQSPRYKIIEKKQPVAFWCNPISGHNTLYWYLQNLGQGPELLIRYENEEAVDDSQLPKDRFSAERLKGVDSTLKIQPAELGDSAVYLCASSPSGSNEQFFGPGTRLTVL.

About this clone: The sample carries other DNA sequences with the same CDR3. The chain has TRBV7-6 and TRBJ2-2; D is perhaps TRBD1 (5 bases). V was trimmed by 3 bases and J by 3 bases, leaving 11 bases between them. This CDR3 spans 15 amino acids. The germline gives CDR1 SGHVS, CDR2 FNYEAQ. The CDR3, as DNA: TGTGCCAGCAGCTTGTTGCAGGGCTACACCGGGGAGCTGTTTTTT. It translates to CASSLLQGYTGELFF.

V gene TRBV4-2 combines with J gene TRBJ2-3; D ambiguous. This CDR3 is built from 16 residues. V was clipped by 0 bases and J by 0 bases, with 10 bases between them. Germline values: CDR1 LGHNA, CDR2 YNFKEQ. The chain's CDR3 is CASSQEWWPSTDTQYF. The CDR3 DNA reads TGTGCCAGCAGCCAAGAGTGGTGGCCTAGCACAGATACGCAGTATTTT.

The chain is built from TRBV9 and TRBJ1-1; D may be TRBD1 (5 bases). The CDR3 totals 14 residues. CDR1 is SGDLS and CDR2 is YYNGEE in the germline V gene. The V end was cut by 3 bases, the J end by 1 base, with 10 bases between. CDR3 DNA sequence: TGTGCCAGCAGCGCAGGGCCATCGAACACTGAAGCTTTCTTT. Translation gives CASSAGPSNTEAFF.

This chain links TRBV19 with TRBJ1-2; TRBD1 aligns across 10 bases. V shed 11 bases, J shed 4 bases, and the junction held 10 bases outside the gene matches. The CDR3 runs 14 residues. Germline V gene lookup returns CDR1 LNHDA and CDR2 SQIVND (reference sequence). CDR3 DNA sequence: TGTGCCGGGACAGGGGTGGTCGCCAGCTATGGCTACACCTTC. This encodes CAGTGVVASYGYTF.